This T cell receptor beta chain was found in a study of cytomegalovirus exposure and HLA in healthy donors. Germline V gene data show CDR1 as MNHEY and CDR2 as SVGAGI. The CDR3 has 14 amino acids. The ends were cut back, 6 bases at V and 5 bases at J, with 14 bases in the middle. About this clone: Its target is unknown.

General study points: The authors enumerated 150 to 200 TCR beta chains as linked to cytomegalovirus. In the approximately 120 validation repertoires, a later analysis found that first-cohort TCR clusters tended to co-occur. High specificity and sensitivity for cytomegalovirus status were reported for the classifier.

Clones were sequenced by immunoSEQ multiplex PCR, and TCRdb holds only the in-frame ones, with some missing. The sample lists some 150,000 clones; 75% to 90% were seen once. The sample consisted of PBMCs. The chain has TRBV6-5 and TRBJ2-1, with D possibly being TRBD2 (5 bases). This clonotype was obtained from a man between 18 and 35 years old in good health and CMV-seropositive. The CDR3 bases are TGTGCCAGCAGACGTCCTCGAGGGCACAATGAGCAGTTCTTC. This translates into CASRRPRGHNEQFF.